This entry features one T cell receptor beta chain sequence. Its antigen is unidentified. At the DNA level, this CDR3 is encoded by other sequences in the same sample as well. CDR1 and CDR2 (germline): SNHLY, FYNNEI. The CDR3 extends over 11 amino acids. V was clipped by 3 bases and J by 7 bases, with 7 bases between them. All donors qualified as healthy HIV-negative adults and had experienced no recent acute infections or vaccinations. These data originate in a study of shared clonotypes between healthy human individuals. The data were produced by immunoSEQ multiplex PCR, yet TCRdb's version contains in-frame clones alone and is incomplete. The sample records a few million clones, over 90% being singletons. Study-wide results and limits: Among a handful of donors, approximately 5% of naive CD4 clonotypes were found in common.

The chain employs TRBV2 and TRBJ2-7, with D tentatively TRBD2 (5 bases). This sequence originates from a man between 18 and 29 years old in good health. Some clones in this sample may be carry-over from other donors' samples. The sample taken for sequencing was naive CD4+ T cells from PBMCs. The subset was: CD45RA+ positively selected. The CDR3 region has the DNA TGTGCCAGCAGTGACCCGGGAGAGCAGTACTTC. Translated, it gives CASSDPGEQYF.